This T cell receptor beta chain was obtained from a study of blood T cell repertoires in COVID-19. Study overall: COVID-19 samples collected from the United States, Italy and Spain covered acute and convalescent phases. T cells, B-cell-depleted T cells, or PBMCs supplied cDNA or gDNA.

Authors' data handling: The assay estimated nucleated cells by amplifying reference gene primers. The repertoire was sequenced with immunoSEQ multiplex PCR; TCRdb's copy has only in-frame clones and lacks some. V and J calls and clone size are as listed in that table; D and trimming were resolved from the DNA. The data hold fewer than 70,000 clones, with approximately 89% observed a single time. V was pared by 3 bases and J by 3 bases, with 5 bases of the junction left unmatched. The CDR3 covers 15 residues. Germline CDR1 is MNHNS and CDR2 is SASEGT. Sample: peripheral blood. This clonotype was sampled from a man in his fifties or sixties with active or convalescent COVID-19. V is TRBV6-1 and J is TRBJ2-7; TRBD1 matches 10 bases. Here the CDR3 DNA reads TGTGCCAGCAGTGAGACGACAGGGGGCGTCTACGAGCAGTACTTC. The encoded protein is CASSETTGGVYEQYF.